This TCR beta chain was recorded in a study of STAT5B mutations in CD4+ large granular lymphocyte leukemia. Trimming pared 6 bases from V and 0 bases from J, leaving 9 bases between. From germline, CDR1 is MNHEY and CDR2 SVGAGI. The CDR3 consists of 14 residues. Only in-frame clones appear in the TCRdb table, and some are missing; sequencing was by immunoSEQ multiplex PCR. The data show 34,000 or so clones, just under 85% seen once. The sequence came from a human donor in good health. The sequencing input was CD4+ T cells from blood buffy coats. The chain recombines TRBV6-5 with TRBJ2-1, with D perhaps matching TRBD1 (5 bases). The chain's CDR3 is CASRYRSSYNEQFF. The CDR3 DNA reads as TGTGCCAGCAGATACAGGAGCTCCTACAATGAGCAGTTCTTC.